These T cell receptor beta chains were read from a single sample in a study of beta chain features in type 1 diabetes. Sequencing used immunoSEQ multiplex PCR; TCRdb keeps in-frame clones, though not all of them. The data show over 120,000 clones, about 10% seen once. The sample consisted of naive CD4+ T cells from blood. These receptors were obtained from a man between 18 and 29 years old in good health. Both conserved end residues are part of each CDR3. A D gene is named only where the DNA matches it firmly. Where a row states a size, it is once, few, many or the class of an expanded clone; other rows omit it.

V: TRBV9
size: NA
D: NA
J: TRBJ2-3
DNA: TGTGCCAGCAGCATGAGGACAGGCACAGATACGCAGTATTTT
CDR3: CASSMRTGTDTQYF

V: TRBV30
size: many
D: NA
J: TRBJ2-6
DNA: TGTGCCTGGAGTGGGGCCATGATCTCTGGGGCCAACGTCCTGACTTTC
CDR3: CAWSGAMISGANVLTF

V: TRBV5-5
size: NA
D: TRBD1
J: TRBJ2-1
DNA: TGTGCCAGCAGCTTGATCGACAGGGACTACAATGAGCAGTTCTTC
CDR3: CASSLIDRDYNEQFF

V: TRBV25-1
size: few
D: NA
J: TRBJ1-6
DNA: TGTGCCAGCAGTAAACGACAGGAGAAGGGTTCACCCCTCCACTTT
CDR3: CASSKRQEKGSPLHF

V: TRBV6-5
size: few
D: TRBD1
J: TRBJ1-2
DNA: TGTGCCAGCACTAGACAGGGGAACTATGGCTACACCTTC
CDR3: CASTRQGNYGYTF

V: TRBV6-1
size: NA
D: TRBD1
J: TRBJ2-7
DNA: TGTGCCAGCAGTGGACAGGGCTACGAGCAGTACTTC
CDR3: CASSGQGYEQYF

V: TRBV5-6
size: once
D: NA
J: TRBJ1-1
DNA: TGTGCCAGCAGCTTGGTTAGCCTTGTGACTGAAGCTTTCTTT
CDR3: CASSLVSLVTEAFF

V: TRBV11-2
size: NA
D: NA
J: TRBJ2-7
DNA: TGTGCCAGCAGCTTAAGCGACTTCTACGAGCAGTACTTC
CDR3: CASSLSDFYEQYF

V: TRBV5-5
size: NA
D: NA
J: TRBJ1-4
DNA: TGTGCAAGCAAACCCAGGGCCAGCGAAAAACTGTTTTTT
CDR3: CASKPRASEKLFF

V: TRBV4-2
size: NA
D: TRBD1
J: TRBJ1-2
DNA: TGTGCCAGCAGCCAAGAAGGGACAGGGGCGGGCTACACCTTC
CDR3: CASSQEGTGAGYTF

V: TRBV5-4
size: NA
D: TRBD1
J: TRBJ2-7
DNA: TGTGCCAGCAGGACGACAGGGGCCTACGAGCAGTACTTC
CDR3: CASRTTGAYEQYF

V: TRBV6-5
size: NA
D: TRBD1
J: TRBJ1-2
DNA: TGTGCCAGCAGTTCCGGGACAGGGGCCTTCACCTTC
CDR3: CASSSGTGAFTF

V: TRBV9
size: once
D: TRBD2
J: TRBJ2-3
DNA: TGTGCCAGCAGCGTAGTTATTAGCGGGGACGCAGATACGCAGTATTTT
CDR3: CASSVVISGDADTQYF

V: TRBV7-8
size: NA
D: NA
J: TRBJ2-7
DNA: TGTGCCAGCAGCTTAGGCCAGGGGACGGGCTACGAGCAGTACTTC
CDR3: CASSLGQGTGYEQYF

V: TRBV7-9
size: NA
D: NA
J: TRBJ2-3
DNA: TGTGCCAGCAGCTTAGTCCAGGGTTGGGACACAGATACGCAGTATTTT
CDR3: CASSLVQGWDTDTQYF

V: TRBV5-1
size: NA
D: TRBD1
J: TRBJ2-2
DNA: TGCGCCAGCAGCCAGGGACAGGGGGGATCCGGGGAGCTGTTTTTT
CDR3: CASSQGQGGSGELFF

V: TRBV10-3
size: NA
D: NA
J: TRBJ1-1
DNA: TGTGCCATCGCAGCGACAGGTCGCGACACTGAAGCTTTCTTT
CDR3: CAIAATGRDTEAFF

V: TRBV11-2
size: many
D: NA
J: TRBJ2-7
DNA: TGTGCCAGGCAGAAGGGGTGGGAGCAGTACTTC
CDR3: CARQKGWEQYF

V: TRBV7-2
size: NA
D: TRBD2
J: TRBJ2-1
DNA: TGTGCCAGCAGCTTAGCCCCGCGGGGGGGCAAAAATGAGCAGTTCTTC
CDR3: CASSLAPRGGKNEQFF

V: TRBV28
size: few
D: TRBD1
J: TRBJ1-2
DNA: TGTGCCAGCAGTTCGGGACAGGGGGCTAGTTATGGCTACACCTTC
CDR3: CASSSGQGASYGYTF

V: TRBV7-2
size: few
D: NA
J: TRBJ1-4
DNA: TGTGCCAGCAGCTCCCAGGGTACCCCTAATGAAAAACTGTTTTTT
CDR3: CASSSQGTPNEKLFF